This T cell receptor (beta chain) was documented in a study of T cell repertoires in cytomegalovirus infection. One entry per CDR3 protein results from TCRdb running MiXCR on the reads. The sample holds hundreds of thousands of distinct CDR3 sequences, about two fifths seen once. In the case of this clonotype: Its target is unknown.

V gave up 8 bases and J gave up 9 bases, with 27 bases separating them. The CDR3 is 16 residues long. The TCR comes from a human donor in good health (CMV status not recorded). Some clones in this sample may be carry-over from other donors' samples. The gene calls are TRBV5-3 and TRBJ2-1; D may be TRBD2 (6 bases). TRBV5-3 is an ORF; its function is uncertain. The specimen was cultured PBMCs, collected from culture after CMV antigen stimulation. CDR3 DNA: TGTGCCAGCAGCAACGCCGGGACTCCGAAGGCGGGTGAGCAGTTCTTC. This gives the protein CASSNAGTPKAGEQFF.